The rows below give T cell receptor beta chains drawn from one sample of a study of T cell responses to AZD1222 COVID-19 vaccine. Produced via immunoSEQ multiplex PCR; TCRdb's table is partial and in-frame only. The sample contains over 120,000 clones, more than 90% of which appear only once. The material sequenced was peripheral blood, taken on day 0 of AZD1222 vaccination. These TCRs come from an adult in good health. Both conserved end residues are trimmed from each CDR3. Clone size appears in some rows only: once, few, many, or a class for an expanded clone.

j_call: TRBJ1-6
v_call: TRBV7-9
clone_size: .
cdr3_aa: ASSLDGYNSPLH

j_call: TRBJ1-1
v_call: TRBV3-1/TRBV3-2
clone_size: .
cdr3_aa: ASSPPENTEAF

j_call: TRBJ1-1
v_call: TRBV28
clone_size: .
cdr3_aa: ASGSTGQFEAF

j_call: TRBJ2-1
v_call: TRBV28
clone_size: .
cdr3_aa: ASIPTQRANNEQF

j_call: TRBJ2-7
v_call: TRBV2
clone_size: .
cdr3_aa: ASSVQGPTYEQY

j_call: TRBJ2-7
v_call: TRBV5-1
clone_size: .
cdr3_aa: ASSWGSTDSYYEQY

j_call: TRBJ2-4
v_call: TRBV19
clone_size: .
cdr3_aa: ASSTPGGGKNIQY

j_call: TRBJ2-5
v_call: TRBV5-4
clone_size: .
cdr3_aa: ASSFTGSRETQY

j_call: TRBJ2-5
v_call: TRBV25-1
clone_size: few
cdr3_aa: ASSDPRSETQY

j_call: TRBJ2-3
v_call: TRBV14
clone_size: .
cdr3_aa: ASSQDHGFWEDTQY

j_call: TRBJ2-1
v_call: TRBV3-1/TRBV3-2
clone_size: .
cdr3_aa: ASSQEGLAGGPLLGNEQF

j_call: TRBJ2-1
v_call: TRBV4-2
clone_size: .
cdr3_aa: ASSQGLAGGQGQF

j_call: TRBJ2-1
v_call: TRBV24-1
clone_size: .
cdr3_aa: ATSDLQARHYNEQF

j_call: TRBJ2-1
v_call: TRBV12-3/TRBV12-4
clone_size: .
cdr3_aa: ASTLAVGEQF

j_call: TRBJ1-3
v_call: TRBV3-1/TRBV3-2
clone_size: .
cdr3_aa: ASSQRQYSGNTIY

j_call: TRBJ1-2
v_call: TRBV5-1
clone_size: .
cdr3_aa: ASSLIELGTLYGYT

j_call: TRBJ2-5
v_call: TRBV3-1/TRBV3-2
clone_size: .
cdr3_aa: ASSPSPRGQETQY

j_call: TRBJ1-1
v_call: TRBV20-1
clone_size: .
cdr3_aa: SARAPTEAF

j_call: TRBJ2-1
v_call: TRBV27
clone_size: .
cdr3_aa: ASSPSIRVAPQF

j_call: TRBJ1-4
v_call: TRBV5-4
clone_size: .
cdr3_aa: ASSLSTPGAYNEKLF